The 14 T cell receptor beta chains presented below share a single source sample, sequenced in a study of cytomegalovirus exposure and HLA in healthy donors. The PCR used 60 Vbeta and 13 Jbeta primers. TCRdb's copy holds only in-frame clones and misses some; the assay was immunoSEQ multiplex PCR. The data show about 190,000 clones, roughly 84% seen once. The sequencing sample was made of PBMCs. All receptors come from a woman in her 50s in good health and CMV-seropositive.

V usage is TRBV4-1 and J usage is TRBJ2-2; TRBD1 aligns across 9 bases. This CDR3 comprises 15 residues. After removal of 1 base from V and 6 bases from J, the junction contained 3 bases not matched to a gene. Germline values: CDR1 MGHRA, CDR2 YSYEKL. The DNA for the CDR3 is TGCGCCAGCAGCCAAGCCGACAGGGGGTCCGGGGAGCTGTTTTTT. Translation: CASSQADRGSGELFF.

The gene calls are TRBV6-6 and TRBJ1-3; the D gene is possibly TRBD1 (5 bases). Germline CDR1 and CDR2: MNHNY and SVGAGI (reference sequence). The CDR3 runs 14 residues. V lost 5 bases, J lost 8 bases, and 16 bases lay in between. Here the CDR3 DNA reads TGTGCCAGCAGTACCGGGGGACGATTTGACACCATATATTTT. It codes for CASSTGGRFDTIYF.

The rearrangement uses TRBV5-1 and TRBJ2-3; a possible D gene is TRBD1 (5 bases). The germline gives CDR1 SGHRS, CDR2 YFSETQ. This CDR3 is built from 15 residues. The germline V and J ends were trimmed by 0 bases and 4 bases, with 12 bases remaining between them. CDR3 amino acids: CASSLVAGNADTQYF. In DNA, the CDR3 is TGCGCCAGCAGCTTGGTGGCAGGGAACGCAGATACGCAGTATTTT.

This clone was counted only a few times. The chain carries TRBV28 and TRBJ1-4; a weak D match, TRBD1 (6 bases). The ends were cut back, 2 bases at V and 8 bases at J, with 15 bases in the middle. Germline CDR1 MDHEN, CDR2 SYDVKM. This CDR3 is built from 15 residues. The CDR3 coding sequence is TGTGCCAGCAGTTTAGGAGGGGGGGTAGACGAAAAACTGTTTTTT. This codes for CASSLGGGVDEKLFF.

The V and J genes are TRBV4-1 and TRBJ2-3; weak D call: TRBD2 (7 bases). The ends were cut back, 6 bases at V and 3 bases at J, with 16 bases in the middle. The CDR3 loop spans 15 amino acids. Germline CDR1 reads MGHRA; CDR2 reads YSYEKL. The CDR3 region has the DNA TGCGCCAGCAGTTTGGGGGGGGCCCGTACAGATACGCAGTATTTT. Translation: CASSLGGARTDTQYF.

This rearrangement joins TRBV28 to TRBJ2-1; perhaps TRBD2 as D (6 bases). The CDR3 has 16 amino acids. Deletions cut 11 bases from V and 8 bases from J, with 28 bases between. The germline V gene encodes CDR1 MDHEN and CDR2 SYDVKM. The CDR3 DNA sequence: TGTGCCGGCTTAAAAAGAGGCGGAGGAGGGGTCGATGAGCAGTTCTTC. Amino acid sequence: CAGLKRGGGGVDEQFF.

This clone was seen more than once but under ten times. V gene TRBV7-9 combines with J gene TRBJ1-2, with D perhaps matching TRBD1 (5 bases). The germline CDR1 and CDR2 sequences are SEHNR and FQNEAQ (reference sequence). Trimming took off 5 bases at V and 4 bases at J, with 17 bases between the two ends. The CDR3 loop spans 15 amino acids. CDR3 nucleotides: TGTGCCAGCAGCCCTGCGGGAGGGGCGAGCTATGGCTACACCTTC. It codes for CASSPAGGASYGYTF.

This chain uses TRBV6-1 with TRBJ2-5, with 8 bases aligning to TRBD1. The DNA end lines up better with TRBJ2-7; the J call may be wrong. This CDR3 region has 14 residues. Germline CDR1 is MNHNS and CDR2 is SASEGT. The CDR3 loop is CASSDWTGTYEQYF. In DNA form, the CDR3 reads TGTGCCAGCAGTGATTGGACAGGGACCTACGAGCAGTACTTC.

The V and J genes are TRBV6-1 and TRBJ2-5; D uncertain. The CDR3 has 12 residues. The V gene's germline CDR1 is MNHNS and CDR2 SASEGT. The ends were cut back, 8 bases at V and 5 bases at J, with 12 bases in the middle. The CDR3 DNA reads as TGTGCCAGCTCTATTTCCTCGGAGACCCAGTACTTC. This codes for CASSISSETQYF.

The chain has TRBV11-2 and TRBJ2-5, with D possibly matching TRBD1 (7 bases). The CDR3 has 15 amino acids. V dropped 0 bases and J dropped 5 bases, with 13 bases sitting between them. CDR1 and CDR2 from the germline V gene are SGHAT and FQNNGV. The CDR3, as DNA: TGTGCCAGCAGCTTAGAAGGAGGGGGCAGGGAGACCCAGTACTTC. Amino acid sequence: CASSLEGGGRETQYF.

This clone was seen a single time. This chain links TRBV7-9 with TRBJ1-1; no definite D call. The CDR3 covers 13 residues. Per the germline V gene, CDR1 is SEHNR and CDR2 is FQNEAQ (reference sequence). V was clipped by 6 bases and J by 5 bases, with 13 bases between them. The DNA for the CDR3 is TGTGCCAGCAGTATAACGGGAGGGACTGAAGCTTTCTTT. This gives the protein CASSITGGTEAFF.

The V call is TRBV6-5, the J call TRBJ1-1; no clear D. In germline, CDR1 is MNHEY, CDR2 SVGAGI. V was shortened by 7 bases and J by 0 bases, with 12 bases between the two germline ends. The CDR3 has 14 residues. DNA for the CDR3: TGTGCCAGCAAGGTACCGGGAATGAACACTGAAGCTTTCTTT. Encoded protein: CASKVPGMNTEAFF.

This clone was seen only a few times. The V gene is TRBV6-1, the J gene TRBJ1-3; D is possibly TRBD1 (5 bases). The CDR3 length is 14 residues. Germline V lookup: CDR1 MNHNS, CDR2 SASEGT. The V end was cut by 6 bases, the J end by 0 bases, with 9 bases between. In nucleotides, the CDR3 is TGTGCCAGCAGCGACAGATTCTCTGGAAACACCATATATTTT. Its translation: CASSDRFSGNTIYF.

The chain uses TRBV6-1 and TRBJ1-4; D might be TRBD1 (6 bases). The CDR3 totals 15 residues. V lost 3 bases, J lost 8 bases, and 16 bases lay in between. The germline CDR1 and CDR2 sequences are MNHNS and SASEGT. This CDR3 reads CASSEPEGGAEKLFF. The CDR3, as DNA: TGTGCCAGCAGTGAGCCTGAGGGGGGGGCAGAAAAACTGTTTTTT.